This is a list of T cell receptor beta chains from one sample in a study of shared clonotypes between healthy human individuals. Some clones are missing from TCRdb's copy, which holds only in-frame ones; the method was immunoSEQ multiplex PCR. The sample has fewer than 1.6 million clones, less than 99% seen once. Specimen: naive CD4+ T cells sorted from blood. These receptor sequences come from a man younger than 40 in good health. Both conserved end residues are part of each CDR3. The D gene is left open where the match is weak. Size is stated for part of the rows, as once, few or many counts, or as a class when the clone is expanded.

d_call clone_size j_call v_call cdr3_aa cdr3_nt
NA NA TRBJ2-7 TRBV19 CASSIRALSSYEQYF TGTGCCAGTAGTATAAGGGCACTCAGCTCCTACGAGCAGTACTTC
NA NA TRBJ1-1 TRBV5-1 CASSQGQLTEAFF TGCGCCAGCAGCCAGGGACAACTCACTGAAGCTTTCTTT
NA NA TRBJ2-2 TRBV19 CASSILMGGELFF TGTGCCAGTAGTATCTTGATGGGCGGGGAGCTGTTTTTT
TRBD1 NA TRBJ2-1 TRBV7-9 CASSSRDRGPGREQFF TGTGCCAGCAGCTCCCGGGACAGGGGGCCGGGTCGAGAGCAGTTCTTC
NA NA TRBJ2-7 TRBV4-3 CASSQGWRSYEQYF TGCGCCAGCAGCCAAGGATGGAGGTCCTACGAGCAGTACTTC
NA NA TRBJ2-1 TRBV7-9 CASSLVGGTYNEQFF TGTGCCAGCAGCTTAGTAGGGGGGACCTACAATGAGCAGTTCTTC
NA NA TRBJ1-1 TRBV11-2 CASSRGEARGTEAFF TGTGCCAGCAGCCGTGGTGAGGCACGCGGCACTGAAGCTTTCTTT
NA NA TRBJ2-1 TRBV5-1 CASSVQSSSYNEQFF TGCGCCAGCAGCGTACAGTCTAGCTCCTACAATGAGCAGTTCTTC
TRBD2 NA TRBJ2-5 TRBV18 CASSLLGLAGGETQYF TGTGCCAGCTCACTCCTGGGACTAGCGGGAGGAGAGACCCAGTACTTC
NA NA TRBJ2-7 TRBV7-2 CASSPGGQLAYEQYF TGTGCCAGCAGCCCGGGAGGACAGCTTGCCTACGAGCAGTACTTC
NA NA TRBJ2-1 TRBV5-6 CASSLDHKHGNEQFF TGTGCCAGCAGCTTGGACCACAAACATGGCAATGAGCAGTTCTTC
NA NA TRBJ1-2 TRBV5-1 CASSLVRDYGYTF TGCGCCAGCAGCTTGGTTAGAGACTATGGCTACACCTTC
NA NA TRBJ2-5 TRBV4-1 CASSQVLVGSQYF TGCGCCAGCAGCCAAGTACTCGTTGGGTCCCAGTACTTC
TRBD1 NA TRBJ2-1 TRBV10-3 CAIKDRGLNSNEQFF TGTGCCATCAAGGACAGGGGACTTAATTCCAATGAGCAGTTCTTC
NA NA TRBJ2-5 TRBV5-4 CASSLASDQETQYF TGTGCCAGCAGCTTGGCTAGCGATCAAGAGACCCAGTACTTC
NA NA TRBJ2-7 TRBV4-3 CASSQEPRSYEQYF TGCGCCAGCAGCCAAGAACCGCGCTCCTACGAGCAGTACTTC
NA once TRBJ1-2 TRBV2 CASSLDSNYGYTF TGTGCCAGCAGTCTTGACAGCAACTATGGCTACACCTTC
TRBD1 NA TRBJ2-5 TRBV27 CASSLGTGQETQYF TGTGCCAGCAGTTTGGGGACAGGGCAAGAGACCCAGTACTTC
NA NA TRBJ2-1 TRBV19 CASSIGRGVYNEQFF TGTGCCAGTAGTATAGGGAGGGGGGTCTACAATGAGCAGTTCTTC
TRBD1 NA TRBJ2-7 TRBV5-1 CASSLVTGTAVEQYF TGCGCCAGCAGCTTGGTGACCGGGACAGCAGTCGAGCAGTACTTC
NA NA TRBJ2-7 TRBV6-1 CASSELGTLYEQYF TGTGCCAGCAGTGAACTCGGGACACTGTACGAGCAGTACTTC
NA NA TRBJ2-2 TRBV6-4 CASSDSAVAGELFF TGTGCCAGCAGTGACTCGGCGGTAGCCGGGGAGCTGTTTTTT
NA NA TRBJ2-7 TRBV7-2 CASSLDHYEQYF TGTGCCAGCAGCTTAGACCATTACGAGCAGTACTTC
TRBD2 NA TRBJ2-7 TRBV27 CASSLLASGMHEQYF TGTGCCAGCAGTTTACTCGCTAGCGGGATGCACGAGCAGTACTTC
TRBD2 NA TRBJ2-3 TRBV7-6 CASSLRATTSGVTDTQYF TGTGCCAGCAGCCTCCGGGCTACTACTAGCGGAGTTACAGATACGCAGTATTTT
NA NA TRBJ2-3 TRBV27 CASSSDRSSPYF TGTGCCAGCAGTTCAGACAGGTCCAGCCCGTATTTT
TRBD1 few TRBJ1-2 TRBV25-1 CASSALATRGSYTF TGTGCCAGCAGTGCACTGGCGACCAGGGGGAGCTACACCTTC
TRBD1 NA TRBJ1-3 TRBV7-9 CASSLGGQALGNTIYF TGTGCCAGCAGCTTAGGAGGACAGGCTCTTGGAAACACCATATATTTT
NA NA TRBJ2-7 TRBV11-2 CASSLGARAGSEQYF TGTGCCAGCAGCTTAGGAGCTAGGGCGGGAAGCGAGCAGTACTTC
TRBD1 NA TRBJ1-4 TRBV6-1 CASSAENAGTGHEKLFF TGTGCCAGCAGTGCCGAAAACGCCGGGACAGGGCATGAAAAACTGTTTTTT
NA NA TRBJ2-2 TRBV5-1 CASSLGASGNTGELFF TGCGCCAGCAGCTTGGGAGCGTCGGGAAACACCGGGGAGCTGTTTTTT
NA once TRBJ2-3 TRBV4-1 CASSQARGDTQYF TGCGCCAGCAGCCAAGCAAGAGGAGATACGCAGTATTTT
TRBD1 NA TRBJ2-1 TRBV9 CASSVGDRGYNEQFF TGTGCCAGCAGCGTGGGGGACAGGGGGTACAATGAGCAGTTCTTC
NA NA TRBJ2-5 TRBV18 CASSPLPRGRAETQYF TGTGCCAGCTCACCATTACCGCGGGGACGGGCGGAGACCCAGTACTTC
NA NA TRBJ2-5 TRBV2 CASSERDLQETQYF TGTGCCAGCAGTGAAAGGGATCTCCAAGAGACCCAGTACTTC
NA NA TRBJ2-1 TRBV5-1 CASSLGRGSSYNEQFF TGCGCCAGCAGCTTGGGGCGGGGAAGCTCCTACAATGAGCAGTTCTTC
NA once TRBJ2-2 TRBV5-4 CASSPLPAGVTGELFF TGTGCCAGCAGCCCCCTCCCGGCAGGGGTAACCGGGGAGCTGTTTTTT
NA NA TRBJ2-3 TRBV6-5 CAAQVRGRTDTQYF TGTGCCGCCCAGGTCCGGGGTCGGACAGATACGCAGTATTTT
TRBD1 NA TRBJ2-2 TRBV5-1 CASSGATGGTGELFF TGCGCCAGCAGCGGCGCGACAGGGGGCACCGGGGAGCTGTTTTTT
NA NA TRBJ2-5 TRBV5-4 CASREVGQETQYF TGTGCCAGCAGGGAAGTAGGCCAAGAGACCCAGTACTTC
NA NA TRBJ2-1 TRBV7-6 CASSSYYNEQFF TGTGCCAGCAGCTCCTACTACAATGAGCAGTTCTTC
TRBD1 NA TRBJ2-5 TRBV7-6 CASSSRPTGIQETQYF TGTGCCAGCAGCTCGCGCCCGACAGGGATCCAAGAGACCCAGTACTTC
TRBD2 NA TRBJ2-7 TRBV4-1 CASSQETSGSTHHVTYEQYF TGCGCCAGCAGCCAGGAAACTAGCGGGAGTACGCACCACGTAACCTACGAGCAGTACTTC
NA once TRBJ1-1 TRBV18 CASSPDSFWGEAFF TGTGCCAGCTCACCTGACAGTTTTTGGGGGGAAGCTTTCTTT
TRBD2 NA TRBJ2-3 TRBV30 CAWSVLAGKDTQYF TGTGCCTGGAGTGTACTAGCGGGAAAAGATACGCAGTATTTT
NA NA TRBJ2-2 TRBV12-5 CASGWFGGTGELFF TGTGCTAGTGGCTGGTTTGGGGGCACCGGGGAGCTGTTTTTT
NA NA TRBJ2-2 TRBV29-1 CSVALDRNGELFF TGCAGCGTTGCCCTTGACAGGAACGGGGAGCTGTTTTTT
TRBD2 NA TRBJ2-1 TRBV10-3 CAIRTPSGYHYNEQFF TGTGCCATCAGGACCCCTAGCGGGTACCACTACAATGAGCAGTTCTTC
TRBD1 NA TRBJ2-6 TRBV5-6 CASSWTGRSGANVLTF TGTGCCAGCAGCTGGACAGGGCGGTCTGGGGCCAACGTCCTGACTTTC
TRBD1 NA TRBJ1-1 TRBV6-6 CASSRRGMDTEAFF TGTGCCAGCAGTCGCAGGGGGATGGACACTGAAGCTTTCTTT
NA NA TRBJ1-5 TRBV12-5 CASAPQGNQPQHF TGTGCTAGTGCCCCCCAAGGGAATCAGCCCCAGCATTTT
NA NA TRBJ2-1 TRBV29-1 CSAVGYAHNEQFF TGCAGCGCGGTGGGTTACGCTCACAATGAGCAGTTCTTC
NA few TRBJ2-1 TRBV7-2 CASSLDRAQFF TGTGCCAGCAGCTTAGACAGGGCGCAGTTCTTC
NA NA TRBJ2-1 TRBV5-1 CASSLTTISSYNEQFF TGCGCCAGCAGCTTGACGACCATAAGCTCCTACAATGAGCAGTTCTTC
NA once TRBJ2-3 TRBV5-4 CASSLRRDDTDTQYF TGTGCCAGCAGCTTGAGGCGGGACGACACAGATACGCAGTATTTT